This TCR beta chain was observed in a study of blood T cell repertoires in COVID-19. Study overall: PBMCs, B-cell-depleted T cells, or T cells provided the cDNA or gDNA that made up the material.

Authors' data handling: Estimates of nucleated cell counts were drawn from the amplification of reference gene primers. This table comes from immunoSEQ multiplex PCR, and its TCRdb copy is limited to in-frame clones, with some not included. Clone size and V and J calls were adopted from that table, with D and trimming inferred from the DNA. The sample has roughly 120,000 clones, around 76% seen once; the top ten hold about 4.1%. This CDR3 region has 13 residues. V lost 0 bases, J lost 4 bases, and 8 bases lay in between. Looked up from germline, CDR1 is SGHRS and CDR2 is YFSETQ. Material for sequencing was peripheral blood. The chain carries TRBV5-1 and TRBJ2-7; TRBD1 is a possible D gene (5 bases). The source is a woman aged 80 or over with acute or convalescent COVID-19. DNA for the CDR3: TGCGCCAGCAGCTTGGACAGGTTATACGAGCAGTACTTC. As protein: CASSLDRLYEQYF.